This record concerns one T cell receptor (beta chain) sequence. This entry belongs to a study of control samples from healthy donors and cancer patients. The CDR3 consists of 15 residues. Unmatched junction bases numbered 3, after V lost 4 bases and J lost 1 base. Germline V gene data show CDR1 as SGHDT and CDR2 as YYEEEE. This table comes from immunoSEQ multiplex PCR, and its TCRdb copy is limited to in-frame clones, with some not included. The sample holds some 120,000 clones, more than 85% seen once. The TCR sequence derives from a man between 18 and 35 years old in good health. The sequencing input was blood. The rearrangement joins TRBV5-6 to TRBJ2-2; 8 bases align to TRBD1. This CDR3 reads CASSPQGVNTGELFF. As DNA, the CDR3 is TGTGCCAGCAGCCCACAGGGGGTGAACACCGGGGAGCTGTTTTTT. Complete variable domain (other parts from reference TRBV5-6 and TRBJ2-2): DAGVTQSPTHLIKTRGQQVTLRCSPKSGHDTVSWYQQALGQGPQFIFQYYEEEERQRGNFPDRFSGHQFPNYSSELNVNALLLGDSALYLCASSPQGVNTGELFFGEGSRLTVL.